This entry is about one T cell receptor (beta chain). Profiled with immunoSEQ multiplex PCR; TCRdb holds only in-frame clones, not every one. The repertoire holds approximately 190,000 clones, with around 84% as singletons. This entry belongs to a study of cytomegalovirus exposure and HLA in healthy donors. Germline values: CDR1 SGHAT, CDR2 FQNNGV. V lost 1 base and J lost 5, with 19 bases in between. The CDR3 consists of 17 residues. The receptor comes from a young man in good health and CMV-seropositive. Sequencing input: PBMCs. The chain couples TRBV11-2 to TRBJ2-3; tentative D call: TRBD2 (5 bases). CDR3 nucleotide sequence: TGTGCCAGCAGCTTAGTCACCACTACGAGAGGGATAGATACGCAGTATTTT. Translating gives CASSLVTTTRGIDTQYF.